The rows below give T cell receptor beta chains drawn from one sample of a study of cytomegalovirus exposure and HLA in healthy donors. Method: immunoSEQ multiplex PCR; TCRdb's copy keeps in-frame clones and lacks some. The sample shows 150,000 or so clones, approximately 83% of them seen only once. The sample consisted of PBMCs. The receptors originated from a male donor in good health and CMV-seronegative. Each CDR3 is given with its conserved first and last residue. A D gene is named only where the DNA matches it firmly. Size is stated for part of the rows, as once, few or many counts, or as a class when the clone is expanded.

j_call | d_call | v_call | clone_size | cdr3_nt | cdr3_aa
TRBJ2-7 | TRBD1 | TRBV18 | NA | TGTGCCAGCTCACCACGAACAGGGGCCTACGAGCAGTACTTC | CASSPRTGAYEQYF
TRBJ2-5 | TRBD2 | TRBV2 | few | TGTGCCAGCAGTGGGACTAGCGGACAAGAGACCCAGTACTTC | CASSGTSGQETQYF
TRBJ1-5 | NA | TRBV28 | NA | TGTGCCAGCAGTTTACAGTACGGGGGGAGGCCCCAGCATTTT | CASSLQYGGRPQHF
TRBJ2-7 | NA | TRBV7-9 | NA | TGTGCCAGCAGCTTAGTGGGAAGGGGTCGCGTCTACGAGCAGTACTTC | CASSLVGRGRVYEQYF
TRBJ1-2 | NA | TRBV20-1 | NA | TGCAGTGCTAGAACCGACAGTGGCTACACCTTC | CSARTDSGYTF
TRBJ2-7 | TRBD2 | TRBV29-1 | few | TGCAGCGGGAAAACAGGGACTAGCGGGAGTAGTAAGCAGTACTTC | CSGKTGTSGSSKQYF
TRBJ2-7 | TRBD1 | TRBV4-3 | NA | TGCGCCAGCAGCCAAGATGGGACAGGGACCTACGAGCAGTACTTC | CASSQDGTGTYEQYF
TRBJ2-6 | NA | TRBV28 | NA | TGTGCCAGCAGTTTACCTAACTCTGGGGCCAACGTCCTGACTTTC | CASSLPNSGANVLTF
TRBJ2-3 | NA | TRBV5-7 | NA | TGTGCCAGCAGCCGCGCCCATAGCGGAACTAGCACAGATACGCAGTATTTT | CASSRAHSGTSTDTQYF
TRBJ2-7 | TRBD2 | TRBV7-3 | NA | TGTGCCAGCAGCTTACTAGCGGGAGAGGGGGAGCAGTACTTC | CASSLLAGEGEQYF
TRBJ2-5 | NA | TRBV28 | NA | TGTGCCAGCAGTCCGCAGGGGTTGGGAGAGACCCAGTACTTC | CASSPQGLGETQYF
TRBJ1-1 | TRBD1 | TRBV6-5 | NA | TGTGCCAGCAGTTATGCCTTGCACAGGGGGAACACTGAAGCTTTCTTT | CASSYALHRGNTEAFF
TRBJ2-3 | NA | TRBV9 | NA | TGTGCCAGCAGCGTAGAGTCAGGGGACCGCCTCACTACGCAGTATTTT | CASSVESGDRLTTQYF
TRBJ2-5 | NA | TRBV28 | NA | TGTGCCAGCAGCCGGGGGTGGGGTAGCGACCTCACGCAGTACTTC | CASSRGWGSDLTQYF
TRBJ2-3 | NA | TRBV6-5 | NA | TGTGCCAGCAGGAGGTCTAGCACAGATACGCAGTATTTT | CASRRSSTDTQYF
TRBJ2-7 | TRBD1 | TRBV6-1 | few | TGTGCCAGCAGTAAACAACAGGGGGCCAACGAGCAGTACTTC | CASSKQQGANEQYF
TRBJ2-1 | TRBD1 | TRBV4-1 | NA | TGCGCCAGCAGCCAAGGGGACAGGTTCTGGAGCTCCTACAATGAGCAGTTCTTC | CASSQGDRFWSSYNEQFF
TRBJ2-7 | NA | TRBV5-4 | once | TGTGCCAGCAGCTTGGCCGACGAGCAGTACTTC | CASSLADEQYF
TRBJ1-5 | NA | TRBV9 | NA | TGTGCCAGCAGCGTAGCCGGGGGACAGCCCCAGCATTTT | CASSVAGGQPQHF
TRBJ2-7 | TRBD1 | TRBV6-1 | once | TGTGCCAGCTGGGGTCGGACAGGGGGAATGGGCGAGCAGTACTTC | CASWGRTGGMGEQYF
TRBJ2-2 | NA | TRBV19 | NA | TGTGCCAGTACCTTGTATGTCCACACCGGGGAGCTGTTTTTT | CASTLYVHTGELFF
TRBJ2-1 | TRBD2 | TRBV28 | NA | TGTGCCAGCAGCACTGATAGCGGGATTCCCCCCTACAATGAGCAGTTCTTC | CASSTDSGIPPYNEQFF
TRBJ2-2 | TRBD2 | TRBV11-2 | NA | TGTGCCAGCAGCTTCCGAAGACTAGCGGGCCAGAACACCGGGGAGCTGTTTTTT | CASSFRRLAGQNTGELFF
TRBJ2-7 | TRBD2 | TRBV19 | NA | TGTGCCAGTAGTCCAGGGCTACTAGCGGGAGGGCCAGACGAGCAGTACTTC | CASSPGLLAGGPDEQYF
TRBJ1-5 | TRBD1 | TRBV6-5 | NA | TGTGCCAGCAGTACAGGGGGCTTCGGTCAGCCCCAGCATTTT | CASSTGGFGQPQHF
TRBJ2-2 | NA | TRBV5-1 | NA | TGCGCCAGCAGCACAGGACGGACGAACACCGGGGAGCTGTTTTTT | CASSTGRTNTGELFF
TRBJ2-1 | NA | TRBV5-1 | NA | TGCGCCACCGCGGAGAGCTCCTACAATGAGCAGTTCTTC | CATAESSYNEQFF
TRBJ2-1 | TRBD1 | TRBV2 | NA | TGTGCCAGCAGTATACAGGGGGCGAGCTCCTACAATGAGCAGTTCTTC | CASSIQGASSYNEQFF
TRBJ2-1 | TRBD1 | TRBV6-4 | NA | TGTGCCACCAGGACAGGCAGCTACAATGAGCAGTTCTTC | CATRTGSYNEQFF
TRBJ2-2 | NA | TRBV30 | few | TGTGCCACGAGAGGATCGGGCACCGGGGAGCTGTTTTTT | CATRGSGTGELFF
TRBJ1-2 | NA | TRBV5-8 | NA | TGTGCCAGCAGGCTAGCGGGGGTATCCTATGGCTACACCTTC | CASRLAGVSYGYTF
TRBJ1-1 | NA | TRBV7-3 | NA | TGTGCCAGCAGCCCAGGACCACAGGGCTCCACTGAAGCTTTCTTT | CASSPGPQGSTEAFF
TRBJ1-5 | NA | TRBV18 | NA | TGTGCCAGCTCTCATACAGTAGATCAGCCCCAGCATTTT | CASSHTVDQPQHF
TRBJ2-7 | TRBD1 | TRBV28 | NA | TGTGCCAGCACCTCTTCGGGACAGGGCACGACCTACGAGCAGTACTTC | CASTSSGQGTTYEQYF
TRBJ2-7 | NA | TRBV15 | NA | TGTGCCACCAGCAGACGGGGGAAAGGCGACGAGCAGTACTTC | CATSRRGKGDEQYF
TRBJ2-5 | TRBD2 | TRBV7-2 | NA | TGTGCCAGCAGCCTCAGACTAGCGGGGGGGCGAGAGACCCAGTACTTC | CASSLRLAGGRETQYF
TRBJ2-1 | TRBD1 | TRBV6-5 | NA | TGTGCCAGCAGTTACGGACAGGTTTGGAATGAGCAGTTCTTC | CASSYGQVWNEQFF